The clone carrying this T cell receptor beta chain appeared many times. No antigen is known for it. This entry belongs to a study of glioma-infiltrating T cells. General study findings and limits: Tissue and blood shared very few CDR3 sequences. Gliomas, especially low-grade, showed above-expected tissue-blood divergence; non-neoplastic patients showed below.

Amplification of TCR alpha and beta CDR3 regions from RNA used iRepertoire nested multiplex PCR. Input was about 85-400 ng of tissue mRNA or PBMC total RNA. TCRdb itself ran the multiplex PCR reads through MiXCR, one entry per CDR3 protein. Of under 200,000 distinct CDR3 sequences detected, 25% to 35% appear once; the ten largest clones hold 20% to 25%. The V end lost 0 bases, the J end lost 6 bases, and 14 bases lay between the germline ends. Germline CDR1 and CDR2: MNHEY and SVGAGI. This CDR3 has 15 residues. Sequenced material: glioma tissue, nonneoplastic brain tissue, or PBMCs (not recorded which). The receptor comes from a human donor with low-grade glioma or glioblastoma, undergoing nonglioma brain surgery, or in good health (not recorded which). This chain links TRBV6-5 with TRBJ1-2, with D perhaps matching TRBD1 (6 bases). The CDR3 region is CASSYSTGALDGYTF. CDR3 bases: TGTGCCAGCAGTTACTCGACGGGGGCGCTTGATGGCTACACCTTC.